The following is a T cell receptor beta chain sequence with its context. The count of this clonotype is one. Its antigen is currently not known. The record has no base qualities; no much larger clone is one base away. One read yields weak evidence. The library was built by means of RT-PCR. Instrument used: Illumina HiSeq 2500. TCRdb's own reprocessing of the public reads used fastp at Q25 and MiXCR and kept productive beta chains. Entries that share a CDR3 protein sequence are merged under the most common genes and DNA. For this sample the table gives 860,000 or so distinct CDR3 sequences, of which 20% to 25% were detected only once. The ten largest make up roughly 10% of the sample. The data derive from a study of response to subunit inactivated influenza vaccine (dated by TCRdb to 2016 to 2019). Looking at the study overall: The study used deep quantitative T cell receptor repertoire profiling to track responses to a trivalent subunit inactivated influenza vaccine.

Study-level results and caveats: The authors proposed that each seasonal influenza vaccination may bring in only a limited number of new T cells.

Sequenced here: PBMCs from blood, sampled more than 4 days after vaccination. This TCR was sampled from a man in his fifties who received an inactivated influenza vaccine. Donor details come from another sample of the same person, matched by shared clones.

The bases are TGTGCCAGCAGACCAGAGACAGCTTCCTACGAGCAGTACTTC. Translated, this is CASRPETASYEQYF. The rearranged chain carries TRBV11-2 and TRBJ2-7; possibly the D gene is TRBD1, per 5 matching bases. The CDR3 spans 14 residues, from the cysteine through the phenylalanine. The kept DNA is CDR3 alone, 42 bases in frame from the first base. V sheds 6 bases and J sheds 1 base, leaving 13 bases between their ends. The germline V gene sets CDR1 to SGHAT and CDR2 to FQNNGV.